This TCR beta chain was sequenced during a study of shared clonotypes between healthy human individuals. Study-wide results and caveats: Naive CD4 clonotypes were shared across a few donors at about 5%.

CDR3 length: 14 residues. V lost 5 bases to trimming and J lost 4 bases; unmatched junction nucleotides: 4. Germline CDR1 and CDR2: MDHEN and SYDVKM. On this clone: Its antigen is not known.

Original handling: Quality scores were absent from the junction-only immunoSEQ sequences, so filtering differed. Assay: immunoSEQ multiplex PCR; the TCRdb copy retains only in-frame clones and omits some. Clonal size and the V and J genes are those of that table, whereas D and trimming came from the DNA. This sample has roughly 1,600,000 clones, with about 98.5% found just once. The specimen sequenced was naive CD4+ T cells sorted from blood. Subset here: CD45RA+ positively selected. The receptor's source is a man aged 25 to 40 in good health. This chain joins TRBV28 and TRBJ1-3; 8 nucleotides agree with TRBD1. For the CDR3, the DNA is TGTGCCAGCAGTCGGAGGACAGGGGGAAACACCATATATTTT. Amino acid sequence: CASSRRTGGNTIYF.